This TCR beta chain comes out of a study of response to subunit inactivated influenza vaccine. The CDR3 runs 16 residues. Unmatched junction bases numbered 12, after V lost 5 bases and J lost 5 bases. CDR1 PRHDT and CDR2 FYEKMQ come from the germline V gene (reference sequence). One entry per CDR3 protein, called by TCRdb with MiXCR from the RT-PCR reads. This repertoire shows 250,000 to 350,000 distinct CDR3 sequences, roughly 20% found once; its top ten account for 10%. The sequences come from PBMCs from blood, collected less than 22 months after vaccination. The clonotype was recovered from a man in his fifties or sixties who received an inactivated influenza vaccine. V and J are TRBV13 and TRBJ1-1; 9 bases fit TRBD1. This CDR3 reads CASSPTKDRGGTEAFF. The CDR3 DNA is TGTGCCAGCAGCCCAACTAAGGACAGGGGAGGTACTGAAGCTTTCTTT.